This T cell receptor (beta chain) was captured by sequencing in a study of immune heterogeneity within non-small cell lung tumors. Study-level background: The tumor set comprised a few squamous cell carcinomas and some eleven non-squamous carcinomas (plus 1 not otherwise specified).

Notes on the study in general: Identical dominant CDR3 beta clonotypes recurred across a patient's tumor sites, together with site-unique high-frequency clones.

This clonotype was found many times. The antigen is not known. A first 10-cycle multiplex round used 32 V-gene and 13 J-gene primers on TCR beta CDR3. TCRdb itself ran the multiplex PCR reads through MiXCR, one entry per CDR3 protein. The sample records approximately 31,000 distinct CDR3 sequences, around 28% being singletons. Bulk tumor gDNA, roughly 600 ng per sample, served as the TCR template. Biopsies that were spaced far apart were taken, several per primary tumor, during surgery. The cohort was untreated, with newly diagnosed non-small cell lung cancer undergoing curative surgery. This CDR3 spans 14 amino acids. The germline CDR1 and CDR2 sequences are MDHEN and SYDVKM. V was trimmed by 5 bases and J by 4 bases, leaving 15 bases between them.

The sequence was obtained from a man in his forties or fifties with non-small cell lung cancer. This chain links TRBV28 with TRBJ2-7; D tentatively fits TRBD1 or TRBD2 (5 bases each). The material sequenced was lung tumor tissue. The CDR3 bases are TGTGCCAGCAGTCCCATAAGAGGGGTGTACGAGCAGTACTTC. Protein product: CASSPIRGVYEQYF.